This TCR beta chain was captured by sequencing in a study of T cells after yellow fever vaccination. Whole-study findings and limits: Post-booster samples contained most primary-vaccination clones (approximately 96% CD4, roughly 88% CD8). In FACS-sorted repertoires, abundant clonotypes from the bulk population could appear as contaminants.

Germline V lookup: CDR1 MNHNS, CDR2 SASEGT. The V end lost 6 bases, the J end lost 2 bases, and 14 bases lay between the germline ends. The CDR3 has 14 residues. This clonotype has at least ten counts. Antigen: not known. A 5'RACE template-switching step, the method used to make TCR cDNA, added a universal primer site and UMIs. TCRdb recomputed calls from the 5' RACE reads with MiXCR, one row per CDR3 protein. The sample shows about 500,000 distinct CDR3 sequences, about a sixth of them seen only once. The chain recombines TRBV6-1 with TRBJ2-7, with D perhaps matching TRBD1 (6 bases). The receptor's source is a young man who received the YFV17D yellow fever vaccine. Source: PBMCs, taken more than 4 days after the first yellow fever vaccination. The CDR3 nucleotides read TGTGCCAGCAGCCCAGGCAGGGGCCCCTACGAGCAGTACTTC. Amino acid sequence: CASSPGRGPYEQYF.